Here is one T cell receptor beta chain with its context. The antigen is unknown. This sample is part of a study of T cells in localized non-small cell lung cancer. Study-level results: Patients showing higher blood T cell density tended to see longer overall survival. Sequence data derive from only one tumor region, so heterogeneity remains possible. Uninvolved adjacent lung had the highest recorded T cell clonality, with tumor below it. Adjacent lung exhibited a median of approximately 50 among the 100 most abundant tumor clones.

V was trimmed by 1 base and J by 3 bases, leaving 6 bases between them. The CDR3 totals 13 residues. Per germline, CDR1 LNHDA and CDR2 SQIVND (reference sequence). The table came from immunoSEQ multiplex PCR; TCRdb's copy has only in-frame clones and leaves some out. The table lists about 59,000 clones, roughly 90% of them singletons. The sequence was obtained from a woman aged 35-70 years with stage I lung adenocarcinoma. J is TRBJ1-2 and V is TRBV19; no firm D call. Sequenced here: peripheral blood, sampled before any cancer treatment. The CDR3 coding sequence is TGTGCCAGTAGTATAGGGACGGACTATGGCTACACCTTC. This translates into CASSIGTDYGYTF.